This T cell receptor (beta chain) came from a study of T cell repertoires in cytomegalovirus infection. Turning to the study itself: CMV infection plus the matching HLA type was flagged by public TCR beta signatures.

A single record per CDR3 protein comes from TCRdb applying MiXCR to the reads. The data contain roughly 110,000 distinct CDR3 sequences, roughly 31% of them singletons. CDR1 is SGHDT and CDR2 is YYEEEE in the germline V gene. V lost 4 bases and J lost 3, with 11 bases in between. The CDR3 sequence is 14 residues long. This clonotype has more than one count but fewer than ten. What it recognizes is unknown. This sequence originates from a human donor in good health (CMV status not recorded). Some clones in this sample may be carry-over from other donors' samples. The starting material was CD8+ T cells from cultured PBMCs, obtained from culture after CMV antigen stimulation. The chain recombines TRBV5-6 with TRBJ2-1; no clear D gene. The CDR3 reads CASSPSVVYNEQFF. CDR3 DNA: TGTGCCAGCAGCCCGTCCGTGGTCTACAATGAGCAGTTCTTC.